This T cell receptor beta chain was recovered during a study of T cell responses to AZD1222 COVID-19 vaccine (dated by TCRdb to the early 2020s). A note on the overall study: A total of about 250 trial participants underwent TCR sequencing, of whom some 200 had received two doses of AZD1222 and 26 had received two doses of the MenACWY control vaccine. Trial participants were enrolled into age subgroups of 18-55, 56-69 and 70-plus years, which contained 148, 28 and 57 TCR-sequenced participants, respectively.

Study-wide conclusions, independent of this receptor: No day 14 peak-response samples were available, so repertoires were characterized only after the peak T cell response. The whole spike protein was spanned by vaccine-associated CD4 TCRs, and dominant responses were seen in regions 160-218 and 743-854. Conclusions about previously exposed vaccinees are limited because only 5 or 6 AZD1222 recipients were SARS-CoV-2 seropositive at baseline. The 56-69-year group was small, and its depth increase did not reach significance, likely because of low power. Spike-specific TCR breadth and depth rose significantly after two AZD1222 doses compared with day 0 and with MenACWY recipients. Epitopes outside the regions mutated in the B.1.351 and B.1.1.7 variants were reportedly recognized by nearly half of the unique spike-specific TCRs. Most participants were white British and females outnumbered males, and the authors suggested that clonal diversity may have been underestimated.

In the case of this clone: The antigen this receptor binds is unknown. Per-base qualities were not stored, and no clone one base away is much larger.

The CDR3 regions of human TCRbeta chains were analyzed by immunosequencing. The source study handled its data this way. TCRs in the repertoires were compared against a reference library of SARS-CoV-2-specific TCRs that had been generated with the MIRA antigen-specificity platform. Breadth was defined as the fraction of unique TCRs that were SARS-CoV-2-associated. Depth was defined as the fraction of total T cells that were SARS-CoV-2-associated. Using the MIRA data, every spike-specific TCR was mapped to the spike region that the TCR reacted to and assigned to either a CD4 or a CD8 class. Log10-transformed breadth and depth values were compared by one-way ANOVA with Sidak's multiple comparisons tests. TCRdb limited this immuneACCESS table to in-frame rearrangements with V and J called. A share of clones is missing; checked studies link under half to unresolved V genes, and the rest is unexplained. That table is the source of V, J and clone size, and D and trimming were worked out from the DNA. This sample gives 140,000 or so clones in total; roughly 91% of them show up just once. The ten largest clonotypes hold 1.5% to 2.5% of the sample.

The time point label of this sample denotes: about 28 days (+/-7) after the second vaccine dose. AZD1222 recipients whose second dose came at about 4 weeks and those whose second dose came at about 12 weeks were combined into one group, since spike-specific TCR depth and breadth did not differ between the two schedules. Vaccinee samples came from UK trials COV001 and COV002, including a single-blind randomized controlled phase 2/3 trial of AZD1222 (ChAdOx1 nCoV-19) in healthy adults. For TCRbeta chain sequencing, PBMC samples were collected from trial participants at day 0 and at day 28 after the second dose. At the junction V is shortened by 4 bases and J by 5 bases; bases outside the gene matches: 5. Via the germline V gene (reference sequence), CDR1 is LGHDT and CDR2 YNNKEL. CDR3 length: 15 amino acids, cysteine to phenylalanine. Only the CDR3 DNA is retained, 45 bases long and in frame from the first base.

The receptor chain draws on TRBV3-1 (or the pseudogene TRBV3-2) and TRBJ2-1; 10 central nucleotides agree with TRBD1. The sequences come from peripheral blood, collected 28 days after the second AZD1222 dose. This sequence was found in an adult who received the AZD1222 COVID-19 vaccine. In nucleotides, the sequence is TGTGCCAGCAGCCTCCGGGACAGGGGCCACAATGAGCAGTTCTTC. It specifies CASSLRDRGHNEQFF.